The source of this T cell receptor beta chain is a study of cytomegalovirus exposure and HLA in healthy donors. General observations from the study: A missense DCLRE1C variant was associated with V- and J-gene trimming of TCR beta chains in a later analysis, and an independent cohort replicated the association.

A note on this clone: Its antigen is not known.

The PCR used 60 Vbeta and 13 Jbeta primers. Libraries were prepared by immunoSEQ multiplex PCR; TCRdb keeps only in-frame clonotypes and omits some of them. This table has about 210,000 clones, around 88% appearing once. Trimming took 7 bases from V and 6 from J, leaving 10 bases between them. The CDR3 contains 13 residues. Looked up from germline, CDR1 is SNHLY and CDR2 is FYNNEI. The rearrangement links TRBV2 to TRBJ1-6; weak D call: TRBD1 (5 bases). The sample taken for sequencing was PBMCs. The receptor was derived from a woman aged 25 to 45 in good health and CMV-seronegative. The CDR3 loop reads CASTVDSNSPLHF. The CDR3 nucleotides are TGTGCCAGCACGGTAGACAGTAATTCACCCCTCCACTTT.